This TCR beta chain was observed in a study of Graves' ophthalmopathy and Graves' hyperthyroidism. Whole-study findings and limits: Clonotypes were expanded in thyroid at above 0.001 frequency, and most also appeared in blood.

TCR beta CDR3 amplification used RNA transcripts. RT-PCR in the first round used HTBI primers; a second-round multiplex PCR followed. MiXCR, run by TCRdb on the multiplex PCR reads, gives a single entry per CDR3 protein. The repertoire holds about 400,000 distinct CDR3 sequences, with around 18% as singletons. This clonotype was seen many times. The target antigen is unknown. In germline, CDR1 is SGHAT, CDR2 FQNNGV. Losses at the gene ends were 3 bases for V and 4 bases for J; bases not matched to a gene: 3. CDR3 length: 15 residues. The sequence was obtained from a woman younger than 35 with Graves' ophthalmopathy. The sequenced sample was peripheral blood. The genes are TRBV11-2 and TRBJ2-2; 9 bases align to TRBD1. CDR3 sequence: CASSFTGGFTGELFF. CDR3 coding DNA: TGTGCCAGCAGCTTCACAGGGGGCTTCACCGGGGAGCTGTTTTTT. The complete variable domain, with remaining parts taken from reference TRBV11-2 and TRBJ2-2, reads EAGVAQSPRYKIIEKRQSVAFWCNPISGHATLYWYQQILGQGPKLLIQFQNNGVVDDSQLPKDRFSAERLKGVDSTLKIQPAKLEDSAVYLCASSFTGGFTGELFFGEGSRLTVL.